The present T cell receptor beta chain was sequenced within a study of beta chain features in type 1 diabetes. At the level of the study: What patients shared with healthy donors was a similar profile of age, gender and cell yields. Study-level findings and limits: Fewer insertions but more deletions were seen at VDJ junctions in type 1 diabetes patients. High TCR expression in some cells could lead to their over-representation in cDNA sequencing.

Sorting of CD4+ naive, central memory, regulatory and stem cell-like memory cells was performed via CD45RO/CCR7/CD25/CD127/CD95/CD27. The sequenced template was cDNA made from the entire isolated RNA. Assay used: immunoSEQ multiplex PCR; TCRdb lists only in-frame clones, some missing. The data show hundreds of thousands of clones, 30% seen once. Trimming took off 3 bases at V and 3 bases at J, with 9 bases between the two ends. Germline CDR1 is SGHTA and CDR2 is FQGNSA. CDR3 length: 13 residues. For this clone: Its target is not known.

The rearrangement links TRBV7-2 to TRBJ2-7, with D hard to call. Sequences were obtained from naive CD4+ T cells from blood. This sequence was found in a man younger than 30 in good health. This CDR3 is CASSLSTVYEQYF. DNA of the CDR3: TGTGCCAGCAGCTTGAGTACGGTCTACGAGCAGTACTTC.